This T cell receptor beta chain is from a study of T cell changes during pregnancy in multiple sclerosis (dated by TCRdb to between 2018 and 2020). Background for the entire study: The study examined how the T cell repertoire changed over the course of pregnancy in women with multiple sclerosis.

From the cysteine through the phenylalanine, the CDR3 covers 17 amino acids. Left in the record is the CDR3 DNA by itself, 51 bases read in frame from the first base. Sequences KGHSH (CDR1) and LQKENI (CDR2) are obtained from the germline V gene. A distance of 26 bases separates the germline ends of V and J, which lose 6 bases and 5 bases respectively. The receptor library was made with the immunoSEQ multiplex PCR assay. Imported from immuneACCESS, the table was reduced by TCRdb to in-frame sequences with V and J called. These copies leave out some clones; in studies compared against another copy, an unresolved V gene accounts for under half, and the cause of the remainder is not known. This sample has tens of thousands of clones in its table, and approximately 92% of those were observed once. Around 1.4% of the sample lies in the top ten. In regard to this clone: Its antigen remains undetermined. There are no base qualities to consult, and no much larger clone falls within one base.

The TCR originated in a female donor in good health, enrolled as a control in a pregnancy study. The specimen comprised peripheral blood, sampled in the third trimester of pregnancy. Here the chain combines TRBV18 and TRBJ2-7; TRBD1 could be the D gene, as 6 bases match. This receptor carries the CDR3 CASSQGLSFEGPHEQYF. The nucleotides read TGTGCCAGCTCCCAGGGGTTAAGTTTCGAAGGGCCCCACGAGCAGTACTTC. The entire variable domain, with the stretches around the CDR3 drawn from the reference TRBV18 and TRBJ2-7 proteins, is NAGVMQNPRHLVRRRGQEARLRCSPMKGHSHVYWYRQLPEEGLKFMVYLQKENIIDESGMPKERFSAEFPKEGPSILRIQQVVRGDSAAYFCASSQGLSFEGPHEQYFGPGTRLTVT.